The entry below describes one T cell receptor (beta chain). The antigen this receptor binds is unknown. Nothing much larger sits one base from this clone, and base qualities are not available. Other DNA variants within this sample encode the same CDR3. These data are taken from a study of control samples from healthy donors and cancer patients (dated by TCRdb to the early 2020s). Counted from cysteine to phenylalanine, this CDR3 has 14 amino acids. Just CDR3 DNA is preserved here, 42 bases in frame from base 1. The junction shows trimming of 2 bases on V and 2 bases on J, plus 7 bases between the germline ends. CDR1 is given as SGHTA and CDR2 as FQGNSA, both from the germline V gene. The library was made by the immunoSEQ multiplex PCR assay. The clones in this table, taken by TCRdb from immuneACCESS, are in-frame only. Not every clone is retained; where verified, under half of the shortfall comes from an unresolved V gene, and the cause of the rest is unknown. In this sample the table shows about 92,000 clones, around 80% of which occur a single time. Around 10% of the sample goes to the ten largest clones.

This sequence originates from an older woman in good health. Source material: blood. Recombination linked TRBV7-2 to TRBJ1-5, and TRBD1 may be the D gene, going by 5 matching bases. The CDR3 amino acid sequence is: CASSLIGGNQPQHF. The DNA is TGTGCCAGCAGCTTAATAGGGGGCAATCAGCCCCAGCATTTT.